Shown below are 25 T cell receptor beta chains from a single sample sequenced in a study of shared clonotypes between healthy human individuals. Here immunoSEQ multiplex PCR was the method, and the copy in TCRdb shows in-frame clones only, minus some. The repertoire consists of about 470,000 clones, with around 75% occurring once and the leading ten covering roughly 13%. The sample comprised PBMCs. Receptor source: a middle-aged woman in good health. Some clones in this sample may be carry-over from other donors' samples.

The chain carries TRBV28 and TRBJ2-1; D gene ambiguous. Germline CDR1 is MDHEN and CDR2 is SYDVKM. The CDR3 consists of 12 residues. V lost 5 bases to trimming and J lost 7 bases, with 9 bases between them. CDR3 DNA: TGTGCCAGCAGTCCCGGTTGGAATGAGCAGTTCTTC. This sequence encodes CASSPGWNEQFF.

The chain uses TRBV7-8 and TRBJ2-2, with D perhaps given as TRBD1 or TRBD2 (5 bases each). Trimming left V 9 bases short and J 3 bases short, with 17 bases between. This CDR3 comprises 15 residues. Germline V gene data show CDR1 as SGHVS and CDR2 as FQNEAQ. The CDR3 loop reads CASFRALGDTGELFF. As DNA, the CDR3 is TGTGCCAGTTTCCGGGCCTTGGGGGACACCGGGGAGCTGTTTTTT.

The V and J genes are TRBV7-9 and TRBJ2-5, with 8 positions matching TRBD2. With 6 bases clipped from V and 4 bases from J, the junction kept 7 bases outside the gene matches. This CDR3 spans 14 amino acids. Germline CDR1 reads SEHNR; CDR2 reads FQNEAQ (reference sequence). CDR3 region: CASSRRTSSETQYF. The CDR3 bases are TGTGCCAGCAGTCGTAGGACTAGCTCAGAGACCCAGTACTTC. Combining the CDR3 with reference TRBV7-9 and TRBJ2-5 gives the whole variable domain DTGVSQNPRHKITKRGQNVTFRCDPISEHNRLYWYRQTLGQGPEFLTYFQNEAQLEKSRLLSDRFSAERPKGSFSTLEIQRTEQGDSAMYLCASSRRTSSETQYFGPGTRLLVL.

The V call is TRBV5-1, the J call TRBJ2-3, with 8 bases matching TRBD1. Losses at the gene ends were 3 bases for V and 0 bases for J; bases not matched to a gene: 3. CDR3 length: 15 residues. From germline, CDR1 is SGHRS and CDR2 YFSETQ. CDR3 region: CASSYGQGSTDTQYF. The CDR3 DNA is TGCGCCAGCAGCTACGGACAGGGTAGCACAGATACGCAGTATTTT. Combining the CDR3 with reference TRBV5-1 and TRBJ2-3 gives the whole variable domain KAGVTQTPRYLIKTRGQQVTLSCSPISGHRSVSWYQQTPGQGLQFLFEYFSETQRNKGNFPGRFSGRQFSNSRSEMNVSTLELGDSALYLCASSYGQGSTDTQYFGPGTRLTVL.

The chain links TRBV11-2 to TRBJ2-1; D ambiguous. CDR1 is SGHAT and CDR2 is FQNNGV in the germline V gene. The CDR3 is 15 residues long. Trimming shortened V by 5 bases and J by 4 bases, and 15 bases separated the two germline ends. The DNA of the CDR3 is TGTGCCAGCAGCACAAGGACCCGACCTTACAATGAGCAGTTCTTC. Amino acid sequence: CASSTRTRPYNEQFF.

This chain connects TRBV19 to TRBJ2-7, with a possible D match to TRBD2 (5 bases). Germline CDR1 is LNHDA and CDR2 is SQIVND (reference sequence). The CDR3 spans 14 residues. V shed 6 bases and J shed 0 bases, with 12 bases lying between them. The CDR3 DNA sequence: TGTGCCAGTAGCCAGGTGGCGGGCTCCTACGAGCAGTACTTC. Residues: CASSQVAGSYEQYF.

This clone occurred a few times. V and J are TRBV11-2 and TRBJ1-1; no clear D. CDR1 is SGHAT, CDR2 FQNNGV, per germline. Trimming pared 8 bases from V and 4 bases from J, leaving 14 bases between. CDR3 length: 13 amino acids. CDR3 bases: TGTGCCAGCGGTTTATGGGGAGGCACTGAAGCTTTCTTT. As protein: CASGLWGGTEAFF.

The V gene is TRBV6-1, the J gene TRBJ2-3, with D possibly called TRBD1 or TRBD2 (5 bases each). This CDR3 spans 15 amino acids. With 6 bases removed from V and 6 bases from J, the gap between germline ends came to 19 bases. Germline CDR1 is MNHNS and CDR2 is SASEGT. CDR3 nucleotide sequence: TGTGCCAGCAGAGGAGCGGACATTAAGAGGGATACGCAGTATTTT. Encoded protein: CASRGADIKRDTQYF.

In the case of this clone: No conserved phenylalanine or tryptophan is present at the end of the CDR3, so a read error is the likely explanation. V and J are TRBV28 and TRBJ1-2, with a possible D match to TRBD1 (5 bases). CDR3 length equals 12 residues. V lost 4 bases and J lost 5, with 8 bases in between. Germline CDR1 is MDHEN and CDR2 is SYDVKM. The CDR3, as DNA: TGTGCCAGCAGTTCGGGGGAGTATGGCTACACCCTC. Its protein is CASSSGEYGYTL.

The genes are TRBV25-1 and TRBJ2-5; D uncertain. Trimming removed 1 base from V and 2 bases from J, with 11 bases in between. CDR3 size: 15 residues. CDR1 MGHDK and CDR2 SYGVNS come from the germline V gene. This CDR3 reads CASSESEVLQETQYF. The CDR3 coding sequence is TGTGCCAGCAGTGAATCCGAGGTTCTTCAAGAGACCCAGTACTTC.

The chain joins TRBV29-1 to TRBJ1-2, with D possibly being TRBD1 (5 bases). The CDR3 is 11 residues long. Germline CDR1 and CDR2: SQVTM and ANQGSEA. The V gene lost 1 base and the J gene lost 8 bases, with 8 bases spanning the gap. DNA for the CDR3: TGCAGCGTTGAAGGAGGACAAGGCTACACCTTC. It encodes CSVEGGQGYTF.

This clone showed up just once. Different DNA sequences within this sample yield the same CDR3. The chain employs TRBV18 and TRBJ2-7, with TRBD1 matching 8 bases. The CDR3 contains 15 residues. Germline V CDR1 and CDR2: KGHSH, LQKENI. J gave up 4 bases and V 3 bases, and 8 bases lay outside the gene matches. The CDR3 nucleotides read TGTGCCAGCTCACCCAGACAGGGGTTGTCTTACGAGCAGTACTTC. This encodes CASSPRQGLSYEQYF.

This chain links TRBV5-5 with TRBJ2-7; possible D gene TRBD2, 5 bases. Germline assignment: CDR1 SGHKS and CDR2 YYEKEE (reference sequence). The CDR3 extends over 14 amino acids. Trimming took off 0 bases at V and 4 bases at J, with 11 bases between the two ends. The CDR3 nucleotides read TGTGCCAGCAGCTTGGACGGGATTGTTTACGAGCAGTACTTC. Translated, it gives CASSLDGIVYEQYF.

The chain carries TRBV4-1 and TRBJ2-2; 12 bases line up with TRBD2. This CDR3 comprises 16 residues. Per the germline V gene, CDR1 is MGHRA and CDR2 is YSYEKL. With V trimmed by 4 bases and J by 5 bases, 5 bases remained unmatched. The CDR3 loop is CASSLRLAGVTGELFF. CDR3 DNA: TGCGCCAGCAGCCTTAGACTAGCGGGAGTTACCGGGGAGCTGTTTTTT.

The chain employs TRBV5-4 and TRBJ2-2; 9 bases agree with TRBD2. Germline CDR1 SGHNT, CDR2 YYREEE (reference sequence). V was pared by 4 bases and J by 1 base, with 5 bases of the junction left unmatched. CDR3 length: 16 amino acids. CDR3 DNA sequence: TGTGCCAGCAGCGAGGGACTAGCCGTGAACACCGGGGAGCTGTTTTTT. Translating gives CASSEGLAVNTGELFF. Drawing the rest from reference TRBV5-4 and TRBJ2-2, the complete variable domain is ETGVTQSPTHLIKTRGQQVTLRCSSQSGHNTVSWYQQALGQGPQFIFQYYREEENGRGNFPPRFSGLQFPNYSSELNVNALELDDSALYLCASSEGLAVNTGELFFGEGSRLTVL.

This sequence joins TRBV7-3 and TRBJ1-1; D is unclear. This CDR3 is built from 15 residues. V gave up 4 bases and J gave up 1 base, with 13 bases separating them. The germline CDR1 and CDR2 sequences are SGHTA and FQGTGA. DNA of the CDR3: TGTGCCAGCAGCTCCCGGTCATTCTCGAACACTGAAGCTTTCTTT. Translation: CASSSRSFSNTEAFF. The entire variable domain, with the rest obtained from reference TRBV7-3 and TRBJ1-1, is as follows: GAGVSQTPSNKVTEKGKYVELRCDPISGHTALYWYRQSLGQGPEFLIYFQGTGAADDSGLPNDRFFAVRPEGSVSTLKIQRTERGDSAVYLCASSSRSFSNTEAFFGQGTRLTVV.

The CDR3 DNA follows: TGTGCCATCAGTGAGTTTGACAGGAACAATCAGCCCCAGCATTTT. Its protein is CAISEFDRNNQPQHF. This chain joins TRBV10-3 and TRBJ1-5; perhaps TRBD1 as D (6 bases). From germline, CDR1 is ENHRY and CDR2 SYGVKD. This CDR3 has 15 residues. Trimming removed 1 base at V and 3 bases at J, with 10 bases between.

As DNA, the CDR3 is TGTGCCAGCAGCCCCGGGACTAGCGGGAGGGTAGGAGAGCAGTACTTC. Amino acids: CASSPGTSGRVGEQYF. The chain has TRBV5-4 and TRBJ2-7, with 16 nucleotides matching TRBD2. This CDR3 is 16 amino acids long. CDR1 is SGHNT, CDR2 YYREEE, per germline (reference sequence). The V segment lost 4 bases and the J segment 7 bases; nucleotides outside the gene matches: 8.

The chain is built from TRBV25-1 and TRBJ2-3, with 10 nucleotides matching TRBD2. The CDR3 consists of 15 residues. Trimming took 5 bases from V and 2 from J; bases not matched to a gene: 4. Germline V gene lookup returns CDR1 MGHDK and CDR2 SYGVNS. The CDR3: CASSQLAGFTDTQYF. CDR3 coding DNA: TGTGCCAGCAGTCAACTAGCGGGATTCACAGATACGCAGTATTTT.

This chain links TRBV2 with TRBJ2-7; 7 nucleotides align to TRBD1. This CDR3 contains 11 residues. Looked up from germline, CDR1 is SNHLY and CDR2 is FYNNEI. Unmatched junction bases numbered 3, after V lost 6 bases and J lost 7 bases. The CDR3 region is CASRRDREQYF. The CDR3 coding sequence is TGTGCCAGCAGACGGGACAGAGAGCAGTACTTC.

With regard to this clone: The sample contains more than one DNA sequence encoding this CDR3. CDR3 loop: CSVAGGIAEAFF. As DNA, the CDR3 is TGCAGCGTTGCCGGGGGAATCGCCGAAGCTTTCTTT. The chain uses TRBV29-1 and TRBJ1-1, with D maybe TRBD1 (5 bases). CDR1 is SQVTM, CDR2 ANQGSEA, per germline. The CDR3 contains 12 residues. The V end lost 4 bases, the J end lost 8 bases, and 14 bases lay between the germline ends. The full variable domain, rest sourced from reference TRBV29-1 and TRBJ1-1, is SAVISQKPSRDICQRGTSLTIQCQVDSQVTMMFWYRQQPGQSLTLIATANQGSEATYESGFVIDKFPISRPNLTFSTLTVSNMSPEDSSIYLCSVAGGIAEAFFGQGTRLTVV.

The chain combines TRBV21-1 with TRBJ1-2. TRBV21-1 is a documented pseudogene. CDR3 length: 15 amino acids. CDR3 DNA sequence: TGTGCCAGTTTTGAAGGGAGCCTCTCGGGTATTGGCTACACCTTC. Translated, it gives CASFEGSLSGIGYTF.

This clone appeared a single time. The rearrangement links TRBV27 to TRBJ1-4; tentative D call: TRBD1 (6 bases). CDR1 MNHEY and CDR2 SMNVEV come from the germline V gene (reference sequence). This CDR3 has 17 residues. The ends were cut back, 3 bases at V and 4 bases at J, with 18 bases in the middle. The CDR3 coding sequence is TGTGCCAGCAGTTTTACCATCCCCGGGGGCTTTAATGAAAAACTGTTTTTT. It encodes CASSFTIPGGFNEKLFF.

This clone appeared once. CDR3 bases: TGTGCCAGCAGCAACGGACTGGCCTACGAGCAGTACTTC. Translated, it gives CASSNGLAYEQYF. This chain uses TRBV11-2 with TRBJ2-7, with D tentatively TRBD2 (5 bases). In germline, CDR1 is SGHAT, CDR2 FQNNGV. The CDR3 extends over 13 amino acids. With 5 bases removed from V and 2 bases from J, the gap between germline ends came to 10 bases.

This clone came up once. The V gene is TRBV5-1, the J gene TRBJ2-7, with a possible D match to TRBD1 (6 bases). The CDR3 extends over 13 amino acids. Trimming left V 5 bases short and J 0 bases short, with 9 bases between. Per germline, CDR1 SGHRS and CDR2 YFSETQ. CDR3 bases: TGCGCCAGCAGACGACAGGACTCCTACGAGCAGTACTTC. Translated: CASRRQDSYEQYF.